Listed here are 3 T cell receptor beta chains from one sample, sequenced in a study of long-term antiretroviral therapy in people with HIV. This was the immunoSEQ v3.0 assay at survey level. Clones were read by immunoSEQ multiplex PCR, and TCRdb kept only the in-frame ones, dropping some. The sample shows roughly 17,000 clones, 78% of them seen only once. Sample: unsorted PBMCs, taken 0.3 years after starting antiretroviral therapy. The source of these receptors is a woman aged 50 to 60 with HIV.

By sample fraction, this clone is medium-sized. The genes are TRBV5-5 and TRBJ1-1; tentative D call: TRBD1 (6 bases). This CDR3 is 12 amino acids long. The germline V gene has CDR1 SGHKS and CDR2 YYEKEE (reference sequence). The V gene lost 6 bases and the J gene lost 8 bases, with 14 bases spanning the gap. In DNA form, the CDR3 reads TGTGCCAGCACCCTCGGACAGTTAGAAGCTTTCTTT. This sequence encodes CASTLGQLEAFF.

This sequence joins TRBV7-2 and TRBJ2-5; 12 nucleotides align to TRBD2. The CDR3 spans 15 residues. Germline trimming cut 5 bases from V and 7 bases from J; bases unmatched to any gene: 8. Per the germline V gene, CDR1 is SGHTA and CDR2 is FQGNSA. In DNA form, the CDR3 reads TGTGCCAGCAGCCGCGGACTAGCGGGATCGGGGACCCAGTACTTC. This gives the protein CASSRGLAGSGTQYF.

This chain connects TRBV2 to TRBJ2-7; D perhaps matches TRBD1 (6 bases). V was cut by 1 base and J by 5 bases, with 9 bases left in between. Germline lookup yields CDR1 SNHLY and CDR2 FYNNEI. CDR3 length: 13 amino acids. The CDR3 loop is CASSEGTANEQYF. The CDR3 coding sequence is TGTGCCAGCAGTGAAGGGACAGCCAACGAGCAGTACTTC.